This T cell receptor beta chain derives from a study of blood T cell repertoires in COVID-19. About the study: The cDNA or gDNA used as material had been derived from T cells, B-cell-depleted T cells, or PBMCs.

Source study methods: Amplifying reference gene primers gave estimates of nucleated cell counts. Some clones are missing from TCRdb's copy, which holds only in-frame ones; the method was immunoSEQ multiplex PCR. V and J calls and clone size follow that table, whereas D and trimming were derived from the DNA. The sample has approximately 220,000 clones, roughly 85% seen once. This CDR3 contains 14 residues. Germline V CDR1 and CDR2: LNHDA, SQIVND (reference sequence). The germline V and J ends were trimmed by 6 bases and 3 bases, with 12 bases remaining between them. The study assigned cohorts using participant-reported clinical history.

J is TRBJ2-1 and V is TRBV19; the D gene is possibly TRBD1 (5 bases). The sequencing sample was made of PBMCs or T cells enriched from blood (not recorded which). The source of this sequence is a woman aged 40 to 50 with acute COVID-19. The CDR3 protein is CASRGALYYNEQFF. The CDR3 DNA reads TGTGCCAGTAGAGGGGCTCTATACTACAATGAGCAGTTCTTC. The full variable domain, with the rest looked up from reference TRBV19 and TRBJ2-1, is DGGITQSPKYLFRKEGQNVTLSCEQNLNHDAMYWYRQDPGQGLRLIYYSQIVNDFQKGDIAEGYSVSREKKESFPLTVTSAQKNPTAFYLCASRGALYYNEQFFGPGTRLTVL.